Below are 6 T cell receptor beta chains sequenced from a single sample in a study of T cell repertoires in cytomegalovirus infection. For these TCRs, the target antigens are not known. From the reads, TCRdb called clonotypes with MiXCR, one entry per CDR3 protein. The data hold approximately 730,000 distinct CDR3 sequences, with 25% to 35% observed a single time. Sequences were derived from cultured CD8+ T cells from PBMCs, sampled from culture after CMV antigen stimulation. These receptor sequences come from a human donor in good health (CMV status not recorded). Some clones in this sample may be carry-over from other donors' samples.

The rearrangement uses TRBV9 and TRBJ2-1; TRBD2 might be the D (5 bases). Germline V lookup: CDR1 SGDLS, CDR2 YYNGEE. The CDR3 runs to 14 residues. V was clipped by 6 bases and J by 0 bases, with 10 bases between them. CDR3 DNA: TGTGCCAGCACTTCGGCGGGCTCCTACAATGAGCAGTTCTTC. It translates to CASTSAGSYNEQFF.

A remark on this clonotype: Compared with germline, one end of the junction differs, possibly owing to a read error. The chain combines TRBV7-6 with TRBJ2-7, with D possibly called TRBD1 or TRBD2 (5 bases each). The germline V gene has CDR1 SGHVS and CDR2 FNYEAQ. The CDR3 consists of 13 residues. In nucleotides, the CDR3 is TGTGCTAGCAGCTTAGGCCCAGGGAGCGAGCAGTACTTC. It encodes CASSLGPGSEQYF.

This clonotype occurred a few times. The chain uses TRBV9 and TRBJ1-4; 11 bases are shared with TRBD1. The CDR3 is 18 residues long. The junction had 14 bases not matched to a gene; V was cut back by 4 bases and J by 6 bases. CDR1 and CDR2 from the germline V gene are SGDLS and YYNGEE. This chain's CDR3 is CASSRSPDRGLVDEKLFF. For the CDR3, the DNA is TGTGCCAGCAGCAGATCTCCGGACAGGGGGCTAGTAGATGAAAAACTGTTTTTT.

This chain connects TRBV20-1 to TRBJ1-5; D not resolved. The V end lost 5 bases, the J end lost 0 bases, and 11 bases lay between the germline ends. This CDR3 contains 14 residues. Per germline, CDR1 DFQATT and CDR2 SNEGSKA (reference sequence). The CDR3 sequence: CSAEKGYSNQPQHF. The DNA for the CDR3 is TGCAGTGCTGAAAAGGGTTATAGCAATCAGCCCCAGCATTTT.

This clonotype was counted between two and nine times. This chain joins TRBV12-3 or TRBV12-4 and TRBJ2-7, with 9 bases identical to TRBD1. Trimming took 6 bases from V and 5 from J; bases not matched to a gene: 11. This CDR3 comprises 15 residues. CDR3 sequence: CASRPPGTGTHEQYF. The DNA of the CDR3 is TGTGCCAGCAGGCCCCCTGGGACAGGGACCCACGAGCAGTACTTC.

This clonotype was detected many times. CDR3 protein: CSASLGNGDTGELFF. CDR3 bases: TGCAGTGCGTCTCTCGGGAATGGGGACACCGGGGAGCTGTTTTTT. The chain recombines TRBV20-1 with TRBJ2-2; weak D call: TRBD2 (5 bases). Germline lookup yields CDR1 DFQATT and CDR2 SNEGSKA (reference sequence). V was pared by 6 bases and J by 3 bases, with 17 bases between. This CDR3 has 15 residues.